Listed below are T cell receptor beta chains from one sample, sequenced in a study of blood T cell repertoires in COVID-19. Repertoires were generated with immunoSEQ multiplex PCR, while TCRdb's copy carries only in-frame clones and drops some. The sample holds about 140,000 clones, around 88% seen once. Sequences were obtained from peripheral blood. These receptors came from a woman aged 60-70 years with acute or convalescent COVID-19. Both conserved end residues are part of each CDR3. Each record gives: CDR3 DNA, CDR3 protein, clone size, V gene, J gene, D gene. A D gene is named only where the DNA matches it firmly. Only part of the rows carry a size: once, few, many, or a class if the clone is expanded.

DNA: TGTGCCAGCAGTTACTCGTCTAGCGGGGGAAATGAGCAGTTCTTC
CDR3: CASSYSSSGGNEQFF
size: once
V: TRBV6-6
J: TRBJ2-1
D: TRBD2

DNA: TGTGCCAGCAGCCACGGACTAGCGGGGGGCCCCCAAGAGACCCAGTACTTC
CDR3: CASSHGLAGGPQETQYF
size: .
V: TRBV3-1/TRBV3-2
J: TRBJ2-5
D: TRBD2

DNA: TGTGCCAGCAGCTTAGGGGCCGCTGGTGGCAATGAGCAGTTCTTC
CDR3: CASSLGAAGGNEQFF
size: .
V: TRBV7-8
J: TRBJ2-1
D: .

DNA: TGTGCCAGCAGCTTAAGGCTAGCGCCAGATACGCAGTATTTT
CDR3: CASSLRLAPDTQYF
size: .
V: TRBV7-2
J: TRBJ2-3
D: .

DNA: TGTGCCAGTAGTATAGCCGGAGGGACGGACTACTCCTACGAGCAGTACTTC
CDR3: CASSIAGGTDYSYEQYF
size: .
V: TRBV19
J: TRBJ2-7
D: .

DNA: TGTGCCAGCAGCCTCGGTCAACAGGGGTCCTACGAGCAGTACTTC
CDR3: CASSLGQQGSYEQYF
size: few
V: TRBV5-8
J: TRBJ2-7
D: TRBD1

DNA: TGCGCCAGCAGCACAGGACTGGGGGCTGGGGAGACCCAGTACTTC
CDR3: CASSTGLGAGETQYF
size: .
V: TRBV5-1
J: TRBJ2-5
D: .

DNA: TGTGCCAGCAGCCGGGGACAGTCGGAGACCCAGTACTTC
CDR3: CASSRGQSETQYF
size: .
V: TRBV7-9
J: TRBJ2-5
D: TRBD1

DNA: TGTGCCAGCAGTTTGGGGGCAGCTTACAATGAGCAGTTCTTC
CDR3: CASSLGAAYNEQFF
size: .
V: TRBV6-5
J: TRBJ2-1
D: .

DNA: TGTGCCAGCAGTTACTCGTACAATCAGGATTCACCCCTCCACTTT
CDR3: CASSYSYNQDSPLHF
size: .
V: TRBV6-5
J: TRBJ1-6
D: .

DNA: TGTGCCAGCAGCTTGTACAGGGGAGGCTATGGCTACACCTTC
CDR3: CASSLYRGGYGYTF
size: .
V: TRBV28
J: TRBJ1-2
D: TRBD1

DNA: TGCGCCAGCAGCCGGGACAGATATGGCTACACCTTC
CDR3: CASSRDRYGYTF
size: .
V: TRBV4-3
J: TRBJ1-2
D: TRBD1